This T cell receptor beta chain originates from a study of blood T cell repertoires in COVID-19 (dated by TCRdb to about 2020). For the study in its entirety: The collaborator samples originated in the United States, Italy and Spain and spanned the acute and convalescent phases of COVID-19. The material from the prospective study consisted of cDNA or gDNA derived from T cells, B-cell-depleted T cells, or PBMCs. Subjects who had been exposed to COVID-19, were actively infected with it, or had recovered from it provided the deeply sampled blood TCRbeta repertoires that made up the dataset. A de-identified subject ID, COVID-19 status, age in years and sex were almost always included in the sample metadata. Where HLA class I and class II types were available, the types were taken from metadata supplied by the sample provider, not from assay-based typing. The repertoires were made available in a free public database intended to serve as a resource for research on the immune response to SARS-CoV-2. The samples were drawn from the first 160 participants of the ongoing ImmuneRACE study and from 1,254 subjects provided by 6 global collaborators.

Comments on this clone: Its antigen remains undetermined. Base qualities are not at hand, and no much larger clone is one base apart.

The immunoSEQ Assay, a bias-controlled multiplex PCR, was used to amplify TCRbeta CDR3 regions from genomic DNA. The paper's data handling went like this. The number of nucleated cells in each sample was estimated by amplification of reference gene primers within the assay. To quantify the absolute abundance of each unique TCRbeta CDR3 rearrangement, sequence reads were collapsed and filtered. Productive Simpson clonality was computed per sample as the square root of Simpson's diversity index over productive rearrangements. TCRdb's version of the immuneACCESS table is confined to in-frame rearrangements and falls short of the full clone set. An unresolved V gene accounts for under half of the shortfall where checked; the remainder is of unknown origin. V and J calls and clone size are given by that table; D and trimming were obtained from the DNA. In this sample the table shows 150,000 or so clones, around 85% of which occur a single time. Under 4% of the sample is taken by the ten largest.

There are 13 amino acids in the CDR3, from cysteine to phenylalanine inclusive. The retained sequence is limited to the CDR3, 39 bases, with the frame set at the first base. CDR1 and CDR2 (SSHAT, FNYEAQ) derive from the germline V gene (reference sequence). The junction shows trimming of 5 bases on V and 8 bases on J, plus 12 bases between the germline ends. What the research found in general, with its limitations: How much clinical and demographic metadata was included differed by source and by participant, and the metadata was provided uncurated.

Each collaborating institution followed its own protocols to collect whole blood in K2EDTA tubes. For TCRbeta analysis, collaborator samples were shipped as frozen whole blood, as isolated PBMCs, or as DNA extracted from either sample type. The sample was peripheral blood. The chain links TRBV7-7 with TRBJ1-4; matching of 6 bases hints at TRBD1 as the D gene. This TCR was recovered from a human donor with acute or convalescent COVID-19. The donor label of this sample is uncertain. Here is the DNA: TGTGCCAGCAGCGCAGGGGTAGAGGAAAAACTGTTTTTT. It specifies CASSAGVEEKLFF.